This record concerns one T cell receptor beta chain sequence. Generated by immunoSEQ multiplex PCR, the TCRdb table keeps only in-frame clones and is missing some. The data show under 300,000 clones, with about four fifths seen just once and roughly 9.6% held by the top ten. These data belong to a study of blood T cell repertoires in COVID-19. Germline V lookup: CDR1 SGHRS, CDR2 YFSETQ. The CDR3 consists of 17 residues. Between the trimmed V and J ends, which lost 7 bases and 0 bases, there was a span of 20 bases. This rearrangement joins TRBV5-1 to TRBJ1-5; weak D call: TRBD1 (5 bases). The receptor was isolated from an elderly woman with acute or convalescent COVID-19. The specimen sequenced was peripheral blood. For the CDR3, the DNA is TGCGCCAGCCAGCCCCCGGGTAGGGACTATAGCAATCAGCCCCAGCATTTT. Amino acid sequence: CASQPPGRDYSNQPQHF.